The clone carrying this TCR beta chain was seen many times. Its antigen is still unknown. The data belong to a study of neurological immune-mediated disorders. Libraries used 2 million unsorted PBMCs kept frozen in RNAlater. The CDR3 covers 14 residues. V lost 3 bases to trimming and J lost 6 bases; unmatched junction nucleotides: 6. Germline-derived CDR1 and CDR2 are SGHRS and YFSETQ. Points from the study as a whole: Expanded clones shared no CDR3 amino acid sequences across subjects, suggesting private repertoires in all groups. While HTLV-1-associated myelopathy showed the greatest TCR clonal expansion, multiple sclerosis showed the least, falling below healthy controls.

One entry per CDR3 protein, called by TCRdb with MiXCR from the 5' RACE reads. In the table there are some 70,000 distinct CDR3 sequences, almost 3.5% of which are singletons. Sequencing was done on a sample of PBMCs. This TCR was sampled from a man in his forties with multiple sclerosis. The gene calls are TRBV5-1 and TRBJ2-4; 7 nucleotides align to TRBD1. In nucleotides, the CDR3 is TGCGCCAGCAGCTCCGACAGGGTGGCAAACATTCAGTACTTC. Translated: CASSSDRVANIQYF.